The TCR beta chain described here comes from a study of shared clonotypes between healthy human individuals. Remarks on this clone: Antigen: not known.

In germline, CDR1 is PRHDT, CDR2 FYEKMQ (reference sequence). V was shortened by 5 bases and J by 9 bases, with 13 bases between the two germline ends. This CDR3 comprises 12 residues. TCRdb keeps only in-frame clones here, not all; method: immunoSEQ multiplex PCR. The sample lists roughly 720,000 clones, about 90% seen once, with around a third in the top ten. Study-level results: Non-shared clonotypes showed lower generation probabilities than clonotypes common to all four donors. Generally, naive subsets came out with larger estimated richness than memory subsets.

The chain uses TRBV13 and TRBJ1-1, with D tentatively TRBD1 (5 bases). Specimen: memory CD8+ T cells from PBMCs. Subset given: CD45RO+ cells pooled with CCR7-negative TemRA cells. This clonotype was obtained from a man between 18 and 35 years old in good health. Some clones in this sample may be carry-over from other donors' samples. CDR3 coding DNA: TGTGCCAGCAGCAAAGGGGCGGGGAAAGCTTTCTTT. Encoded protein: CASSKGAGKAFF.